This T cell receptor (beta chain) stems from a study of T cells in Graves' hyperthyroidism and ophthalmopathy. RNA transcripts were the template for amplifying TCR beta CDR3 regions. The TCR CDR3 first-round RT-PCR relied on the HTBI primer set. TCRdb reprocessed the multiplex PCR reads via MiXCR and lists one record per CDR3 protein. The table has roughly 420,000 distinct CDR3 sequences, roughly 13% seen once. The CDR3 consists of 12 residues. Germline V gene lookup returns CDR1 MDHEN and CDR2 SYDVKM. The germline V and J ends were trimmed by 7 bases and 4 bases, with 10 bases remaining between them. In its sample, this clonotype was seen many times.

The genes are TRBV28 and TRBJ1-2, with unresolved D. This sequence was found in a woman between 18 and 29 years old with Graves' hyperthyroidism. The sample consisted of blood. The CDR3 sequence is CASTGPGYGYTF. CDR3 sequence (DNA): TGTGCCAGCACTGGTCCCGGCTATGGCTACACCTTC.